A single sample is the source of the 12 T cell receptor beta chains below, sequenced in a study of early T cells in non-severe SARS-CoV-2 infection. TCRdb analysed the 5' RACE reads with MiXCR anew, one entry per CDR3 protein. The sample carries roughly 64,000 distinct CDR3 sequences, 10% to 12% recorded once. The specimen comprised whole blood, sampled at baseline. The receptor set was obtained from an adult who was a healthcare worker with PCR-confirmed SARS-CoV-2 infection or an uninfected control (not recorded which).

This chain connects TRBV7-9 to TRBJ1-1; 9 bases are a match to TRBD1. The CDR3 contains 12 residues. Germline V gene sequence: CDR1 SEHNR, CDR2 FQNEAQ (reference sequence). V lost 11 bases to trimming and J lost 4 bases; unmatched junction nucleotides: 5. CDR3 sequence: CAETGGGTEAFF. The CDR3 DNA follows: TGTGCCGAAACAGGGGGCGGCACTGAAGCTTTCTTT.

This clonotype was observed at least ten times. This sequence joins TRBV6-5 and TRBJ2-1; D is possibly TRBD2 (5 bases). V lost 2 bases, J lost 7 bases, and 12 bases lay in between. CDR1 is MNHEY, CDR2 SVGAGI, per germline. This CDR3 spans 14 amino acids. The CDR3 spells CASSYPGMRNEQFF. The CDR3 nucleotides are TGTGCCAGCAGTTACCCGGGAATGAGGAATGAGCAGTTCTTC.

A few counts support this clonotype. The chain is built from TRBV18 and TRBJ2-3; D may be TRBD1 (6 bases). CDR3 size: 17 residues. The V end was cut by 3 bases, the J end by 0 bases, with 16 bases between. Germline assignment: CDR1 KGHSH and CDR2 LQKENI. CDR3 protein: CASSPSRDTRSTDTQYF. The CDR3 bases are TGTGCCAGCTCACCCAGCCGGGACACTAGAAGCACAGATACGCAGTATTTT. Full variable domain (remainder filled in from reference TRBV18 and TRBJ2-3): NAGVMQNPRHLVRRRGQEARLRCSPMKGHSHVYWYRQLPEEGLKFMVYLQKENIIDESGMPKERFSAEFPKEGPSILRIQQVVRGDSAAYFCASSPSRDTRSTDTQYFGPGTRLTVL.

The rearrangement uses TRBV19 and TRBJ2-1; D unclear. Trimming took off 6 bases at V and 0 bases at J, with 12 bases between the two ends. Germline V CDR1 and CDR2: LNHDA, SQIVND (reference sequence). The CDR3 is made up of 15 amino acids. Here the CDR3 DNA reads TGTGCCAGTAGCCCCGGGCAGAGCTCCTACAATGAGCAGTTCTTC. Amino acid sequence: CASSPGQSSYNEQFF. Variable domain in full (rest from reference TRBV19 and TRBJ2-1): DGGITQSPKYLFRKEGQNVTLSCEQNLNHDAMYWYRQDPGQGLRLIYYSQIVNDFQKGDIAEGYSVSREKKESFPLTVTSAQKNPTAFYLCASSPGQSSYNEQFFGPGTRLTVL.

In its sample, this clonotype was seen a few times. The J gene is TRBJ1-3, the V gene TRBV5-4; TRBD1 aligns across 10 bases. This CDR3 region has 16 residues. The V gene's germline CDR1 is SGHNT and CDR2 YYREEE (reference sequence). V gave up 4 bases and J gave up 4 bases; unmatched junction bases: 8. The CDR3 protein is CASSVARQGAGNTIYF. The CDR3 DNA follows: TGTGCCAGCAGCGTCGCCAGACAGGGGGCCGGAAACACCATATATTTT.

This clonotype has only a few counts. The rearrangement joins TRBV20-1 to TRBJ1-1; D remains unclear. The CDR3 is made up of 13 amino acids. CDR1 and CDR2 from the germline V gene are DFQATT and SNEGSKA (reference sequence). CDR3 loop: CSGNPRADTEAFF. In DNA, the CDR3 is TGCAGCGGTAACCCCAGAGCGGACACTGAAGCTTTCTTT.

This clonotype was picked up a small number of times. This chain connects TRBV29-1 to TRBJ1-1, with D maybe TRBD1 (6 bases). Germline V CDR1 and CDR2: SQVTM, ANQGSEA. The CDR3 totals 12 residues. V lost 7 bases and J lost 10, with 19 bases in between. CDR3 nucleotides: TGCAGCGCCAAGGGGGTTGGATCGGGAGCTTTCTTT. Encoded protein: CSAKGVGSGAFF.

CDR3 DNA: TGTGCCAGTATGCCCGGAGCAGGGGTGTCCAATCAGCCCCAGCATTTT. Protein: CASMPGAGVSNQPQHF. V is TRBV19 and J is TRBJ1-5, with a possible D match to TRBD1 (6 bases). The germline V and J ends were trimmed by 7 bases and 3 bases, with 19 bases remaining between them. Germline values: CDR1 LNHDA, CDR2 SQIVND (reference sequence). The CDR3 covers 16 residues. Looking up the rest from reference TRBV19 and TRBJ1-5 gives the full variable domain: DGGITQSPKYLFRKEGQNVTLSCEQNLNHDAMYWYRQDPGQGLRLIYYSQIVNDFQKGDIAEGYSVSREKKESFPLTVTSAQKNPTAFYLCASMPGAGVSNQPQHFGDGTRLSIL.

The rearrangement links TRBV6-1 to TRBJ2-4; D possibly corresponds to TRBD1 (5 bases). Germline V lookup: CDR1 MNHNS, CDR2 SASEGT. The CDR3 runs 11 residues. V was trimmed by 2 bases and J by 15 bases, leaving 11 bases between them. The CDR3 spells CASSETDILYF. CDR3 in DNA: TGTGCCAGCAGTGAAACGGACATCCTGTACTTC.

The chain carries TRBV12-3 or TRBV12-4 and TRBJ1-1; no clear D. The germline V and J ends were trimmed by 6 bases and 13 bases, with 15 bases remaining between them. The CDR3 consists of 11 residues. The DNA of the CDR3 is TGTGCCAGCAGCACAACAACAAAGGTTTTCTTT. Translating it yields CASSTTTKVFF.

V is TRBV19 and J is TRBJ1-6, with D hard to call. V was clipped by 5 bases and J by 10 bases, with 9 bases between them. This CDR3 has 12 residues. Germline V gene sequence: CDR1 LNHDA, CDR2 SQIVND (reference sequence). The CDR3 nucleotides are TGTGCCAGTAGTGTTGGCCAGTCACCCCTCCACTTT. This translates into CASSVGQSPLHF.

There are a few counts of this clonotype. The chain joins TRBV7-2 to TRBJ2-3, with D perhaps given as TRBD1 or TRBD2 (6 bases each). The V end lost 5 bases, the J end lost 2 bases, and 20 bases lay between the germline ends. CDR3 length: 17 residues. Per the germline V gene, CDR1 is SGHTA and CDR2 is FQGNSA. CDR3 coding DNA: TGTGCCAGCAGCCCAGCGGGCAGGGGCGGTTTCACAGATACGCAGTATTTT. Translated, it gives CASSPAGRGGFTDTQYF.